Many counts were recorded for the clone carrying this TCR beta chain. TCRdb ran MiXCR on the RACE reads and lists one entry per CDR3 protein. The sample contains tens of thousands of distinct CDR3 sequences, around 9.4% of which appear only once. Stated time point: pre-sensitization, week 0. Treatment in this sample: therapeutic diphenylcyclopropenone sensitization with weekly scalp DPC. This specimen belongs to a study of human T cells and chemical hapten exposure. Whole-study context: There were per-sample TCR yield variations, arising mainly from small pooled library volume differences.

CDR3 size: 14 residues. CDR1 is GTSNPN and CDR2 is SVGIG in the germline V gene (reference sequence). Trimming removed 1 base from V and 1 base from J, with 10 bases in between. Sequencing used whole blood, obtained in connection with sensitization to the hapten diphenylcyclopropenone (DPC). The chain has TRBV30 and TRBJ1-1, with D hard to call. This clonotype was sampled from a woman aged 40 to 50 with alopecia areata. Some clones in this sample may be carry-over from other donors' samples. The CDR3 DNA follows: TGTGCCTGGAGTGGTTGGGCGGCGAACACTGAAGCTTTCTTT. It yields the protein CAWSGWAANTEAFF.